Listed below are T cell receptor beta chains from one sample, sequenced in a study of PD-1 blockade in classical Hodgkin lymphoma. Profiled with immunoSEQ multiplex PCR; TCRdb holds only in-frame clones, not every one. The sample lists roughly 24,000 clones; around 81% were seen once. The material was peripheral blood mononuclear cells (PBMCs), obtained before the second cycle of nivolumab. The receptors were sampled from a human donor with classical Hodgkin lymphoma. The CDR3 runs from the conserved cysteine through the conserved F or W. D genes are given only for firm matches. Rows give clone size only sometimes, using once, few, many, or a class for an expanded clone.

j_call: TRBJ1-5; clone_size: NA; d_call: TRBD1; v_call: TRBV19; cdr3_nt: TGTGCCAGTAGTATGACAGGGGTGGTTCAGCCCCAGCATTTT; cdr3_aa: CASSMTGVVQPQHF
j_call: TRBJ1-1; clone_size: NA; d_call: NA; v_call: TRBV10-3; cdr3_nt: TGTGCCATCAGTGAAGTGGGCACTGAAGCTTTCTTT; cdr3_aa: CAISEVGTEAFF
j_call: TRBJ2-3; clone_size: NA; d_call: TRBD2; v_call: TRBV5-4; cdr3_nt: TGTGCCAGCAGCTTGTTGTCGGGAGGGGTCACAGATACGCAGTATTTT; cdr3_aa: CASSLLSGGVTDTQYF
j_call: TRBJ1-1; clone_size: few; d_call: NA; v_call: TRBV2; cdr3_nt: TGTGCCGACAGTTACGGCGTACTCCCTGAAGCTTTCTTT; cdr3_aa: CADSYGVLPEAFF
j_call: TRBJ2-3; clone_size: NA; d_call: NA; v_call: TRBV5-1; cdr3_nt: TGCGCCAGCAGCTTGCTAGCCTTCACAGATACGCAGTATTTT; cdr3_aa: CASSLLAFTDTQYF
j_call: TRBJ2-1; clone_size: NA; d_call: NA; v_call: TRBV29-1; cdr3_nt: TGCAGCGTTGGGTGGGGAAATGAGCAGTTCTTC; cdr3_aa: CSVGWGNEQFF
j_call: TRBJ1-2; clone_size: few; d_call: TRBD1; v_call: TRBV19; cdr3_nt: TGTGCCAGTACTATTGACAGGGGCTTCGTTCGCTACACCTTC; cdr3_aa: CASTIDRGFVRYTF
j_call: TRBJ2-3; clone_size: NA; d_call: TRBD2; v_call: TRBV30; cdr3_nt: TGTGCCTGGGTTAGCGGGAGGATGACAGATACGCAGTATTTT; cdr3_aa: CAWVSGRMTDTQYF
j_call: TRBJ2-7; clone_size: NA; d_call: NA; v_call: TRBV28; cdr3_nt: TGTGCCAGCAGTCAACAGGTTCGCGAGCAGTACTTC; cdr3_aa: CASSQQVREQYF
j_call: TRBJ2-7; clone_size: NA; d_call: TRBD2; v_call: TRBV4-1; cdr3_nt: TGCGCCAGCAGCCAAGTCTTCGGCGGGAGGTACGAGCAGTACTTC; cdr3_aa: CASSQVFGGRYEQYF
j_call: TRBJ2-7; clone_size: NA; d_call: NA; v_call: TRBV6-5; cdr3_nt: TGTGCCAGCAGTTACACCGGACGGTCCTACGAGCAGTACTTC; cdr3_aa: CASSYTGRSYEQYF
j_call: TRBJ2-1; clone_size: few; d_call: TRBD2; v_call: TRBV7-8; cdr3_nt: TGTGCCAGCAGCTTAAGGACTAGCGGGAGCAATGAGCAGTTCTTC; cdr3_aa: CASSLRTSGSNEQFF
j_call: TRBJ1-2; clone_size: NA; d_call: NA; v_call: TRBV7-9; cdr3_nt: TGTGCCAGCAGCTTCCCAGGGCGAGGCTACACCTTC; cdr3_aa: CASSFPGRGYTF
j_call: TRBJ2-2; clone_size: NA; d_call: NA; v_call: TRBV29-1; cdr3_nt: TGCAGCGCTGAGTTGGGCGGGGAGCTGTTTTTT; cdr3_aa: CSAELGGELFF
j_call: TRBJ2-1; clone_size: once; d_call: TRBD1; v_call: TRBV28; cdr3_nt: TGTGCCAGCAGTTCTATTTACCCGGACAGGCAGGGAGCGTACAATGAGCAGTTCTTC; cdr3_aa: CASSSIYPDRQGAYNEQFF
j_call: TRBJ2-1; clone_size: few; d_call: NA; v_call: TRBV7-6; cdr3_nt: TGTGCCAGCAGCTCGACTGGGAATGAGCAGTTCTTC; cdr3_aa: CASSSTGNEQFF
j_call: TRBJ1-6; clone_size: NA; d_call: TRBD1; v_call: TRBV5-1; cdr3_nt: TGCGCCAGCAGCTTGGGAACAGGGGTAGGCCCCGATAATTCACCCCTCCACTTT; cdr3_aa: CASSLGTGVGPDNSPLHF
j_call: TRBJ1-2; clone_size: once; d_call: NA; v_call: TRBV6-5; cdr3_nt: TGTGCCAGCAGTCACCGGGATTTTAACTATGGCTACACCTTC; cdr3_aa: CASSHRDFNYGYTF
j_call: TRBJ2-1; clone_size: medium-sized; d_call: TRBD2; v_call: TRBV5-1; cdr3_nt: TGCGCCAGCAGTCTCGGGAGGCCCAGGGCCAATGAGCAGTTCTTC; cdr3_aa: CASSLGRPRANEQFF
j_call: TRBJ1-1; clone_size: once; d_call: TRBD1; v_call: TRBV27; cdr3_nt: TGTGCCAGCAGCCAGCGGACAGGGAGGGGGAACACTGAAGCTTTCTTT; cdr3_aa: CASSQRTGRGNTEAFF
j_call: TRBJ2-1; clone_size: few; d_call: NA; v_call: TRBV27; cdr3_nt: TGTGCCAGCAGTGGGGGGTATTACAATGAGCAGTTCTTC; cdr3_aa: CASSGGYYNEQFF
j_call: TRBJ1-4; clone_size: few; d_call: TRBD1; v_call: TRBV7-9; cdr3_nt: TGTGCCAGCAGCTTATTACAGGGGGCCGGGGAAAAACTGTTTTTT; cdr3_aa: CASSLLQGAGEKLFF
j_call: TRBJ2-3; clone_size: NA; d_call: TRBD2; v_call: TRBV7-3; cdr3_nt: TGTGCCAGCAGCTTAACGGGACTAGTGTTTTCAGATACGCAGTATTTT; cdr3_aa: CASSLTGLVFSDTQYF
j_call: TRBJ1-3; clone_size: NA; d_call: NA; v_call: TRBV5-1; cdr3_nt: TGCGCCAGCAGCTTGAATTTCGGAAACTCTGGAAACACCATATATTTT; cdr3_aa: CASSLNFGNSGNTIYF
j_call: TRBJ2-7; clone_size: NA; d_call: TRBD1; v_call: TRBV28; cdr3_nt: TGTGCCAGCAGTTTAAGGTTTGGGACAGGGGTCCGCGAGCAGTACTTC; cdr3_aa: CASSLRFGTGVREQYF
j_call: TRBJ2-2; clone_size: NA; d_call: NA; v_call: TRBV19; cdr3_nt: TGTGCCAGTAGTATTTCCAGGAACACCGGGGAGCTGTTTTTT; cdr3_aa: CASSISRNTGELFF
j_call: TRBJ2-7; clone_size: NA; d_call: NA; v_call: TRBV7-2; cdr3_nt: TGTGCCAGCAGTGGAGCGTCTCAATACGAGCAGTACTTC; cdr3_aa: CASSGASQYEQYF
j_call: TRBJ2-7; clone_size: NA; d_call: TRBD2; v_call: TRBV6-6; cdr3_nt: TGTGCCAGCAGTAAAGGGACTAGCGGGAGGGTTTGGCAGTACTTC; cdr3_aa: CASSKGTSGRVWQYF
j_call: TRBJ2-7; clone_size: NA; d_call: NA; v_call: TRBV10-3; cdr3_nt: TGTGCCATCAGCCCAACGGGGCCAACCTACGAGCAGTACTTC; cdr3_aa: CAISPTGPTYEQYF
j_call: TRBJ1-5; clone_size: NA; d_call: NA; v_call: TRBV5-6; cdr3_nt: TGTGCCAGCAGCTCGATACAGGGGCCCCAGCATTTT; cdr3_aa: CASSSIQGPQHF
j_call: TRBJ2-7; clone_size: NA; d_call: NA; v_call: TRBV15; cdr3_nt: TGTGCCACCAGCAGAGAACGCGGCAGGGACTACGAGCAGTACTTC; cdr3_aa: CATSRERGRDYEQYF
j_call: TRBJ2-5; clone_size: NA; d_call: TRBD2; v_call: TRBV6-1; cdr3_nt: TGTGCCAGCAGTGAATCTCCCAAGCGGGGGCAAGAGACCCAGTACTTC; cdr3_aa: CASSESPKRGQETQYF
j_call: TRBJ2-3; clone_size: NA; d_call: TRBD1; v_call: TRBV27; cdr3_nt: TGTGCCAGCAGATTAGGGACGACAGGGACTACGCAGTATTTT; cdr3_aa: CASRLGTTGTTQYF
j_call: TRBJ1-5; clone_size: NA; d_call: NA; v_call: TRBV19; cdr3_nt: TGTGCCAGTGGACAGACCTATAGCAATCAGCCCCAGCATTTT; cdr3_aa: CASGQTYSNQPQHF
j_call: TRBJ2-1; clone_size: NA; d_call: TRBD2; v_call: TRBV6-6; cdr3_nt: TGTGCCAGCAGTCGTCCGGGACTAGCAGCGGGGAATGAGCAGTTCTTC; cdr3_aa: CASSRPGLAAGNEQFF
j_call: TRBJ2-3; clone_size: NA; d_call: TRBD1; v_call: TRBV28; cdr3_nt: TGTGCCAGCAGCCAGACAGGGTCCACAGATACGCAGTATTTT; cdr3_aa: CASSQTGSTDTQYF
j_call: TRBJ2-7; clone_size: NA; d_call: TRBD1; v_call: TRBV6-1; cdr3_nt: TGTGCCAGCAGTGAATCCGGACAGGGGCACGAGCAGTACTTC; cdr3_aa: CASSESGQGHEQYF
j_call: TRBJ2-5; clone_size: NA; d_call: TRBD1; v_call: TRBV4-1; cdr3_nt: TGCGCCAGCAGCCAACCCATTGGGACAGGGTTTCAAGAGACCCAGTACTTC; cdr3_aa: CASSQPIGTGFQETQYF
j_call: TRBJ2-1; clone_size: once; d_call: TRBD2; v_call: TRBV5-8; cdr3_nt: TGTGCCAGCAGCTTCGGACTAGCGGGAGGATACAATGAGCAGTTCTTC; cdr3_aa: CASSFGLAGGYNEQFF
j_call: TRBJ2-3; clone_size: NA; d_call: NA; v_call: TRBV19; cdr3_nt: TGTGCCGTGGGAAGCAGACGCACAGATACGCAGTATTTT; cdr3_aa: CAVGSRRTDTQYF
j_call: TRBJ2-7; clone_size: NA; d_call: NA; v_call: TRBV20-1; cdr3_nt: TGCAGTGCCCCCGGGTCAAACGAGCAGTACTTC; cdr3_aa: CSAPGSNEQYF
j_call: TRBJ2-1; clone_size: NA; d_call: NA; v_call: TRBV5-1; cdr3_nt: TGCGCCAGCAGTCTCCGGACTGGCAGGTCCGTCAATGAGCAGTTCTTC; cdr3_aa: CASSLRTGRSVNEQFF
j_call: TRBJ2-7; clone_size: NA; d_call: NA; v_call: TRBV6-6; cdr3_nt: TGTGCCAGCAGATGGGTGGTGGGATCCCACGAGCAGTACTTC; cdr3_aa: CASRWVVGSHEQYF
j_call: TRBJ2-7; clone_size: NA; d_call: TRBD1; v_call: TRBV19; cdr3_nt: TGTGCCAGTAGTATCCGACAGGGTGGATACGAGCAGTACTTC; cdr3_aa: CASSIRQGGYEQYF